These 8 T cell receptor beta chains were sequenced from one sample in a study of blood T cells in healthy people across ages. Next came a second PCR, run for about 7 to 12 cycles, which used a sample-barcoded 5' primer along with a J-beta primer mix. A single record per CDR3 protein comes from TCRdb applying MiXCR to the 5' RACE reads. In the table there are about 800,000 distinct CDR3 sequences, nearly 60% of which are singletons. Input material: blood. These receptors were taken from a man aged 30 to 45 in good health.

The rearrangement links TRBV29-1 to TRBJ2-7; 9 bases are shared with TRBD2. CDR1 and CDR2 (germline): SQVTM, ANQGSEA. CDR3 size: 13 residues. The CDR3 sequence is CAFRTSDSYEQYF. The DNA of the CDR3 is TGCGCATTCCGGACTAGCGACTCCTACGAGCAGTACTTC.

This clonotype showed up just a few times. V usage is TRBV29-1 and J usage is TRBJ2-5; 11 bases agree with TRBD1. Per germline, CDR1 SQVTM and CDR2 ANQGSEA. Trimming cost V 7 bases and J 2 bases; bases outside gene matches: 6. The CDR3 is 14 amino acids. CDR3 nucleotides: TGCAGCGCCCTGAGGGACAGGGGGCAAGAGACCCAGTACTTC. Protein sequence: CSALRDRGQETQYF.

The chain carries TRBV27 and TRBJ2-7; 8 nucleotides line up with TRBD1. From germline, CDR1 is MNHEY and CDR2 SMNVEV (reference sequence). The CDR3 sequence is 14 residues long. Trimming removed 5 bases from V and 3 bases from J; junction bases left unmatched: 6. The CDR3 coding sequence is TGTGCCAGCAGTAACCGACAGGGGATCTACGAGCAGTACTTC. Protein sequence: CASSNRQGIYEQYF.

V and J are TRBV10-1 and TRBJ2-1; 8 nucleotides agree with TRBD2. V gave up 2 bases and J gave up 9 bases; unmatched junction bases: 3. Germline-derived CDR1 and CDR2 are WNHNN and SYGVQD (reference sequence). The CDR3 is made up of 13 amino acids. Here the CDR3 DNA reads TGCGCCAGCAGTGAGCGGGGGGGCGGTGAGCAGTTCTTC. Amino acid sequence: CASSERGGGEQFF.

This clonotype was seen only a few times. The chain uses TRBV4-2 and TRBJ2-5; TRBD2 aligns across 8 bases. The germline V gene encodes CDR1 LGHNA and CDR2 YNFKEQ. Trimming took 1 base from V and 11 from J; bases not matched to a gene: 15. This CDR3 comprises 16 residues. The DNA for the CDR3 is TGTGCCAGCAGCCAAGTTCCGGGGGGGCTATCGTGGGAGCAGTACTTC. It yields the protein CASSQVPGGLSWEQYF.

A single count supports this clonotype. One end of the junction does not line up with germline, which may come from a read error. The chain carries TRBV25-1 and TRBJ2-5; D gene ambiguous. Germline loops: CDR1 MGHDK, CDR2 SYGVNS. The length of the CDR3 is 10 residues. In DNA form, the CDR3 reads TGTGCCAGCATTGCGGAGACCCGGTACTTC. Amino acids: CASIAETRYF.

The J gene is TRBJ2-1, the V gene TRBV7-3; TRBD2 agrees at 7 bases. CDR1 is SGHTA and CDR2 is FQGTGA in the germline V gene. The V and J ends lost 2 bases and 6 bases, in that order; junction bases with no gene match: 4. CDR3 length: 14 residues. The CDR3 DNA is TGTGCCAGCAGCTTAGCGGGAGTGGGCAATGAGCAGTTCTTC. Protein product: CASSLAGVGNEQFF.

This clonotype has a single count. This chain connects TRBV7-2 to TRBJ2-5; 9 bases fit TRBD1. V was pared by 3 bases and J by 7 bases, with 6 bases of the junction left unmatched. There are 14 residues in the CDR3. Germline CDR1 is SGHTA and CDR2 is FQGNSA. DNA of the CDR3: TGTGCCAGCAGCTTTAGACAGGGGGAAGGGACCCAGTACTTC. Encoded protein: CASSFRQGEGTQYF.